The 5 T cell receptor beta chains in this list originate from one sample, sequenced in a study of Graves' ophthalmopathy and Graves' hyperthyroidism. RNA transcripts yielded amplified TCR beta CDR3 regions. HTBI primers were employed in first-round RT-PCR, then a second-round multiplex PCR followed. TCRdb re-derived calls from the multiplex PCR reads in MiXCR, one entry per CDR3 protein. The table records some 350,000 distinct CDR3 sequences, roughly 15% of them present only once. The specimen sequenced was peripheral blood. Receptors were obtained from an adult woman with stable Graves' hyperthyroidism.

The table lists this clonotype with many counts. The rearrangement uses TRBV29-1 and TRBJ2-5; D remains unclear. Deletions cut 6 bases from V and 1 base from J, with 12 bases between. The germline V gene has CDR1 SQVTM and CDR2 ANQGSEA. This CDR3 comprises 13 residues. The CDR3 spells CSVATTIQETQYF. The CDR3 DNA is TGCAGCGTGGCCACCACGATCCAAGAGACCCAGTACTTC.

This clonotype was counted at least ten times. The CDR3 bases are TGTGCCAGCATACCAGGGGGCGCTGGGGCCAACGTCCTGACTTTC. Translating it yields CASIPGGAGANVLTF. The chain is built from TRBV28 and TRBJ2-6; 8 bases fit TRBD1. From germline, CDR1 is MDHEN and CDR2 SYDVKM. The CDR3 runs 15 residues. The ends lost 7 bases at V and 2 bases at J; junction bases unmatched: 4.

The sample holds many counts of this clonotype. The chain joins TRBV7-2 to TRBJ2-2; 7 bases are a match to TRBD2. Germline CDR1 is SGHTA and CDR2 is FQGNSA. Trimming removed 2 bases from V and 7 bases from J; junction bases left unmatched: 19. The CDR3 covers 19 residues. The CDR3 region has the DNA TGTGCCAGCAGCTTATGGTCTCGAGGAAGCGGGGCAGAACTCGGGGAGCTGTTTTTT. It encodes CASSLWSRGSGAELGELFF.

The V call is TRBV28, the J call TRBJ1-1, with 11 bases fitting TRBD1. The CDR3 totals 14 residues. V was clipped by 7 bases and J by 6 bases; unmatched bases: 7. Germline loops: CDR1 MDHEN, CDR2 SYDVKM. CDR3 amino acids: CASIRTGGRSEAFF. The CDR3 DNA reads TGTGCCAGCATCCGGACAGGGGGCAGGTCTGAAGCTTTCTTT.

This clonotype was observed a handful of times. This chain joins TRBV20-1 and TRBJ2-7; D uncertain. Trimming cost V 0 bases and J 0 bases, with 15 bases left between them. Germline-derived CDR1 and CDR2 are DFQATT and SNEGSKA (reference sequence). CDR3 length: 16 residues. DNA of the CDR3: TGCAGTGCTAGAGATCCCCCCGCCGAGAGCTCCTACGAGCAGTACTTC. Translated: CSARDPPAESSYEQYF.